This entry describes one T cell receptor beta chain. Antigen specificity is unknown. This sample was included in a study of T-cell reconstitution after alpha-beta-depleted transplantation in children. A library of TCRbeta sequences, prepared with unique molecular identifiers, was generated. TCRdb processed the PCR reads anew with MiXCR; each CDR3 protein has one entry. The table records about 980,000 distinct CDR3 sequences, around 30% of them present only once. Germline V gene data show CDR1 as SGHKS and CDR2 as YYEKEE (reference sequence). This CDR3 has 16 amino acids. V dropped 4 bases and J dropped 9; count of bases not matched to a gene: 15. Whole-study findings and limits: Several hundred rapidly expanded clones from non-depleted graft cells reportedly supplied alpha-beta T cells about two months post-transplant.

This clonotype originated in a boy younger than two who had a stem cell transplant for SCID, so the T cells may come from the graft donor. This specimen was PBMCs, mostly from graft donor cells, taken 360 days after TCRalphabeta/CD19-depleted stem cell transplant. J is TRBJ2-1 and V is TRBV5-5; 8 bases fit TRBD1. CDR3 region: CASSPNLGTGGGEQFF. The CDR3 DNA reads as TGTGCCAGCAGCCCAAACCTAGGTACAGGGGGAGGTGAGCAGTTCTTC.